This T cell receptor beta chain was retrieved from a study of cytomegalovirus exposure and HLA in healthy donors. Whole-study results and caveats: Exclusion applied to some V segments, including TRBV6-2 and TRBV6-3, as they were indistinguishable. The study labeled around 160 TCR beta chains cytomegalovirus-associated.

About this clone: Antigen specificity is unknown.

Primers: 60 Vbeta forward and 13 Jbeta reverse. Method: immunoSEQ multiplex PCR; TCRdb's copy keeps in-frame clones and lacks some. This sample has under 200,000 clones, with approximately 84% found just once. CDR1 and CDR2 (germline): SGHRS, YFSETQ. There are 15 residues in the CDR3. V shed 0 bases and J shed 6 bases, with 14 bases lying between them. What was sequenced was PBMCs. The sequence derives from a woman in her forties in good health and CMV-seropositive. J is TRBJ2-3 and V is TRBV5-1, with D perhaps matching TRBD2 (5 bases). CDR3 in DNA: TGCGCCAGCAGCTTGGACGGCATGACGGGGGATACGCAGTATTTT. This codes for CASSLDGMTGDTQYF.